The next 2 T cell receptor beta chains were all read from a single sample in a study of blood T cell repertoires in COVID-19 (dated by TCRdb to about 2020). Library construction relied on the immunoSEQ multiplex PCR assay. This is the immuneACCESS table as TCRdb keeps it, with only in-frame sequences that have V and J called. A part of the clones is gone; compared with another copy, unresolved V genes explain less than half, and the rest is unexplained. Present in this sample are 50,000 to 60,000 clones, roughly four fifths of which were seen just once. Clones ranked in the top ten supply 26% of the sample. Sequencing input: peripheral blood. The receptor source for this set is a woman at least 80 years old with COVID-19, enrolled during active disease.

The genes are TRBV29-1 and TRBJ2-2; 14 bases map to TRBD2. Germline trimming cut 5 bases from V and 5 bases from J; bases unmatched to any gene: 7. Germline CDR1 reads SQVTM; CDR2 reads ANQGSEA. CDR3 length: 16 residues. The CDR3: CSVSKRLAGGTGELFF. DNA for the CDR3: TGCAGCGTTTCAAAAAGACTAGCGGGGGGGACCGGGGAGCTGTTTTTT.

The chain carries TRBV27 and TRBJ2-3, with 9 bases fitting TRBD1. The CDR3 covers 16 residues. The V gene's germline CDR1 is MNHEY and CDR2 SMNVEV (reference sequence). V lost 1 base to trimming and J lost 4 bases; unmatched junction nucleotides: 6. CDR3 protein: CASSLYTGQGADTQYF. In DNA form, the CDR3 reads TGTGCCAGCAGTTTATACACGGGACAGGGCGCAGATACGCAGTATTTT.